This TCR beta chain stems from a study of cytomegalovirus exposure and HLA in healthy donors. Overall study results and limits: Associated with cytomegalovirus, according to the listing, were fewer than 200 TCR beta chains. Specific recognition of CMV antigens was confirmed in vitro for a few chains (all CMV-associated).

J was trimmed by 5 bases and V by 6 bases; bases with no gene match: 7. Germline CDR1 MDHEN, CDR2 SYDVKM. This CDR3 is built from 14 residues. The repertoire was sequenced with immunoSEQ multiplex PCR; TCRdb's copy has only in-frame clones and lacks some. The table records some 88,000 clones, approximately 96% of them present only once. Concerning this clone itself: The antigen is unknown.

The clonotype was recovered from a man between 18 and 29 years old in good health and CMV-seronegative. V is TRBV28 and J is TRBJ2-1; 7 bases map to TRBD2. Sequencing was carried out using PBMCs. In DNA, the CDR3 is TGTGCCAGCAGCCCTACTAGCGCCGACAATGAGCAGTTCTTC. Translated: CASSPTSADNEQFF.